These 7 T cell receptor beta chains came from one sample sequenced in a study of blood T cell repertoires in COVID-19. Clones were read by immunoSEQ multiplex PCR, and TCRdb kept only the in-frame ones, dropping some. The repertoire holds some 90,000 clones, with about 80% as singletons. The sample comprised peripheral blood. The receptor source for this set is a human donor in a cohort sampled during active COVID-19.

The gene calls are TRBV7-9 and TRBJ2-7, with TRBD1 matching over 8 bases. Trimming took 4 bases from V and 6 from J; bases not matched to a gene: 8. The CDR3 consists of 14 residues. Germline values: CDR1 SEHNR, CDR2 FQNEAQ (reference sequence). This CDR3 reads CASSSDRESTEQYF. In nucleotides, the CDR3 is TGTGCCAGCAGCTCGGACAGGGAATCGACCGAGCAGTACTTC.

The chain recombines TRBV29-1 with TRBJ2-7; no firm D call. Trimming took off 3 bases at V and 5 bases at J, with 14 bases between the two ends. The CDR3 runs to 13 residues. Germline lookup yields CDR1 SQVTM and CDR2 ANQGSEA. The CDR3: CSVERGSGNEQYF. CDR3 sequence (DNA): TGCAGCGTTGAGCGTGGGTCGGGTAACGAGCAGTACTTC.

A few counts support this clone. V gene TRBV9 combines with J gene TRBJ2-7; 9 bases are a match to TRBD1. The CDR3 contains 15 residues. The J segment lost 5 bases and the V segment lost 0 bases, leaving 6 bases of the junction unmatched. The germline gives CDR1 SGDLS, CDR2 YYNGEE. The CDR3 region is CASSVAGQGWDEQYF. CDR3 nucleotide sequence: TGTGCCAGCAGCGTAGCGGGACAGGGTTGGGACGAGCAGTACTTC.

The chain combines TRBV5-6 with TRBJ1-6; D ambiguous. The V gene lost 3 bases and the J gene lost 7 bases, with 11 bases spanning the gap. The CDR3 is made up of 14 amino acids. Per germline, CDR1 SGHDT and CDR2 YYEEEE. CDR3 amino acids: CASSSRRGNSPLHF. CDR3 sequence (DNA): TGTGCCAGCAGCTCGAGGCGGGGAAATTCACCCCTCCACTTT.

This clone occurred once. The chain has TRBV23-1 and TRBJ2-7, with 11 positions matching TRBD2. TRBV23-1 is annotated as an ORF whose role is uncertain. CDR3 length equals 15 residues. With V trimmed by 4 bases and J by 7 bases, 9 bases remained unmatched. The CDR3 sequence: CASSPGLAGLGEQYF. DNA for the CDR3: TGCGCCAGCAGTCCAGGACTAGCGGGCTTGGGGGAGCAGTACTTC.

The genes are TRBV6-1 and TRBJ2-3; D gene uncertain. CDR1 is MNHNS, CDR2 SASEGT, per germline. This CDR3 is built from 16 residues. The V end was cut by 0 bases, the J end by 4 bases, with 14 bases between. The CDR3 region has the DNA TGTGCCAGCAGTGAAGCGCGGTCCCTAAGGTCAGATACGCAGTATTTT. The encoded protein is CASSEARSLRSDTQYF.

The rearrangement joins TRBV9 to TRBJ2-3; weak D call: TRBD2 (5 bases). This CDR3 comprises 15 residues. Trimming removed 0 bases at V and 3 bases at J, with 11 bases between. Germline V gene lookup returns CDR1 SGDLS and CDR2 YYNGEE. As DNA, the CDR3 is TGTGCCAGCAGCGTAGGACCCACTAGTACAGATACGCAGTATTTT. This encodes CASSVGPTSTDTQYF.